The T cell receptor beta chain described here comes from a study of beta chain features in type 1 diabetes. Overall study: No patient-donor differences in age, gender, total cells or subset yield. Sorted cells, around 100 million in number, were examined across all samples. Overall study results and limits: Type 1 diabetes patients showed a moderate but significant shortening of TCRB CDR3s in all four CD4+ subsets.

The authors reverse transcribed all of the isolated RNA, so sequencing captured expressed TCRB transcripts. TCRdb's copy holds only in-frame clones and misses some; the assay was immunoSEQ multiplex PCR. The profile shows hundreds of thousands of clones, around 12% of them singletons. With 1 base removed from V and 2 bases from J, the gap between germline ends came to 3 bases. There are 11 residues in the CDR3. The V gene's germline CDR1 is GTSNPN and CDR2 SVGIG (reference sequence). To note about this clone: Its antigen is not known.

The sequenced sample consisted of naive CD4+ T cells from blood. This TCR derives from a woman between 18 and 29 years old with type 1 diabetes. The chain combines TRBV30 with TRBJ2-7; D gene uncertain. DNA for the CDR3: TGTGCCTGGAGTGGTACCTACGAGCAGTACTTC. Translating it yields CAWSGTYEQYF.